The 21 T cell receptor beta chains listed next were all sequenced from one sample in a study of Ad26.COV2.S vaccination and SARS-CoV-2 variants. Some clones are missing from TCRdb's copy, which holds only in-frame ones; the method was immunoSEQ multiplex PCR. The sample contains around 94,000 clones, less than 85% of which appear only once. The sequences come from peripheral blood, collected after recovery from COVID-19. The receptor source for this set is a human donor who had recovered from COVID-19.

The V and J genes are TRBV6-6 and TRBJ2-7; 7 bases align to TRBD2. Losses at the gene ends were 7 bases for V and 1 base for J; bases not matched to a gene: 1. Germline CDR1 reads MNHNY; CDR2 reads SVGAGI (reference sequence). CDR3 length: 12 residues. CDR3 coding DNA: TGTGCCAGCAAGCGGGGTTCCTACGAGCAGTACTTC. Translation gives CASKRGSYEQYF.

Only a few counts were recorded for this clone. This chain links TRBV24-1 with TRBJ2-7; tentatively, D is TRBD1 (5 bases). This CDR3 is 17 amino acids long. The V gene lost 1 base and the J gene lost 5 bases, with 20 bases spanning the gap. Looked up from germline, CDR1 is KGHDR and CDR2 is SFDVKD. The DNA of the CDR3 is TGTGCCACCAGTGATTTAAGGGTTGGGCAGGGAAGGGACGAGCAGTACTTC. It encodes CATSDLRVGQGRDEQYF.

This chain joins TRBV6-5 and TRBJ2-1, with 10 positions matching TRBD2. The CDR3 runs 14 residues. Germline CDR1 is MNHEY and CDR2 is SVGAGI. With V trimmed by 7 bases and J by 8 bases, 8 bases remained unmatched. The CDR3 here is CASKLPSGGDEQFF. The DNA of the CDR3 is TGTGCCAGCAAACTCCCTAGCGGGGGAGATGAGCAGTTCTTC.

This CDR3 is CASSLVWGGNEKLFF. CDR3 sequence (DNA): TGTGCCAGCAGTCTAGTTTGGGGTGGCAATGAAAAACTGTTTTTT. V gene TRBV28 combines with J gene TRBJ1-4; D ambiguous. Germline V gives CDR1 MDHEN, CDR2 SYDVKM. The V gene lost 5 bases and the J gene lost 5 bases, with 15 bases spanning the gap. The CDR3 runs 15 residues.

This sequence joins TRBV5-5 and TRBJ1-4; 7 bases agree with TRBD1. This CDR3 spans 15 amino acids. Germline assignment: CDR1 SGHKS and CDR2 YYEKEE (reference sequence). J lost 0 bases, V lost 2 bases, and 1 base had no gene match. The CDR3 DNA reads as TGTGCCAGCAGCTTAGGGACAGCAACTAATGAAAAACTGTTTTTT. Protein: CASSLGTATNEKLFF. Looking up the rest from reference TRBV5-5 and TRBJ1-4 gives the full variable domain: DAGVTQSPTHLIKTRGQQVTLRCSPISGHKSVSWYQQVLGQGPQFIFQYYEKEERGRGNFPDRFSARQFPNYSSELNVNALLLGDSALYLCASSLGTATNEKLFFGSGTQLSVL.

This clone occurred a few times. The rearrangement links TRBV4-3 to TRBJ1-4, with D maybe TRBD1 (5 bases). The germline gives CDR1 LGHNA, CDR2 YSLEER. This CDR3 has 14 amino acids. The V gene lost 4 bases and the J gene lost 7 bases, with 13 bases spanning the gap. CDR3 sequence reads: CASSPGRGPEKLFF. DNA for the CDR3: TGCGCCAGCAGCCCGGGACGGGGACCTGAAAAACTGTTTTTT.

V usage is TRBV5-1 and J usage is TRBJ2-3, with D perhaps matching TRBD2 (7 bases). The CDR3 extends over 16 amino acids. Deletions cut 4 bases from V and 0 bases from J, with 15 bases between. CDR1 and CDR2 from the germline V gene are SGHRS and YFSETQ. The CDR3 region is CASSLRGAVSTDTQYF. CDR3 DNA: TGCGCCAGCAGCCTCCGGGGGGCGGTTAGCACAGATACGCAGTATTTT.

The rearrangement joins TRBV27 to TRBJ2-1; 9 bases are shared with TRBD1. Germline-derived CDR1 and CDR2 are MNHEY and SMNVEV (reference sequence). The ends lost 7 bases at V and 2 bases at J; junction bases unmatched: 3. CDR3 length: 14 amino acids. The CDR3 is CASTRTGAYNEQFF. CDR3 nucleotide sequence: TGTGCCAGCACGCGGACAGGGGCCTACAATGAGCAGTTCTTC.

The chain carries TRBV4-1 and TRBJ1-2; possible D gene TRBD1, 6 bases. V lost 3 bases, J lost 10 bases, and 24 bases lay in between. This CDR3 spans 16 amino acids. CDR1 and CDR2 (germline): MGHRA, YSYEKL. CDR3 DNA: TGCGCCAGCAGCCATGTAAAAGGAGGGGTAGGGGGATTCTACACCTTC. It specifies CASSHVKGGVGGFYTF.

The V call is TRBV20-1, the J call TRBJ1-6; a possible D gene is TRBD1 (5 bases). The V gene lost 3 bases and the J gene lost 8 bases, with 17 bases spanning the gap. This CDR3 has 15 amino acids. Germline CDR1 DFQATT, CDR2 SNEGSKA (reference sequence). The CDR3 reads CSASDGREPYSPLHF. The CDR3 DNA follows: TGCAGTGCTAGTGACGGCAGGGAGCCCTATTCACCCCTCCACTTT.

V and J are TRBV6-6 and TRBJ1-4, with unresolved D. Trimming cost V 5 bases and J 5 bases, with 15 bases left between them. Germline-derived CDR1 and CDR2 are MNHNY and SVGAGI (reference sequence). This CDR3 is built from 15 residues. The DNA for the CDR3 is TGTGCCAGCAGTCGACCGGAACAGACGAATGAAAAACTGTTTTTT. This gives the protein CASSRPEQTNEKLFF.

V and J are TRBV4-2 and TRBJ2-3; D is possibly TRBD1 (5 bases). The CDR3 runs 14 residues. V lost 4 bases, J lost 2 bases, and 10 bases lay in between. The germline V gene has CDR1 LGHNA and CDR2 YNFKEQ. This CDR3 reads CASSRDGHTDTQYF. In nucleotides, the CDR3 is TGTGCCAGCAGCCGAGACGGACACACAGATACGCAGTATTTT.

The genes are TRBV5-6 and TRBJ2-7; D might be TRBD2 (6 bases). The CDR3 runs to 14 residues. Trimming took off 0 bases at V and 4 bases at J, with 11 bases between the two ends. Germline values: CDR1 SGHDT, CDR2 YYEEEE. CDR3 protein: CASSLAGDEYEQYF. The CDR3 DNA is TGTGCCAGCAGCTTGGCGGGGGATGAATACGAGCAGTACTTC.

This clone came up once. V gene TRBV9 combines with J gene TRBJ2-5, with 8 bases fitting TRBD2. V lost 0 bases and J lost 9; bases outside the gene matches: 13. Germline V gene data show CDR1 as SGDLS and CDR2 as YYNGEE. The CDR3 extends over 16 amino acids. This chain's CDR3 is CASSVAPTSGAEAQYF. The CDR3 nucleotides read TGTGCCAGCAGCGTAGCTCCTACTAGCGGTGCGGAAGCCCAGTACTTC.

This sequence joins TRBV30 and TRBJ1-2; D is unclear. The CDR3 consists of 12 residues. The germline V and J ends were trimmed by 3 bases and 2 bases, with 7 bases remaining between them. Per the germline V gene, CDR1 is GTSNPN and CDR2 is SVGIG (reference sequence). CDR3 bases: TGTGCCTGGAGCAACACCAACTATGGCTACACCTTC. Translating it yields CAWSNTNYGYTF.

This clone has more than one count but fewer than ten. This sequence joins TRBV6-1 and TRBJ2-2; D may match TRBD1 or TRBD2 (5 bases each). Germline CDR1 is MNHNS and CDR2 is SASEGT. Trimming left V 2 bases short and J 1 base short, with 17 bases between. The CDR3 is 18 amino acids. The CDR3 DNA is TGTGCCAGCAGTGAACATTCGGTGGGACCCAGGAACACCGGGGAGCTGTTTTTT. It translates to CASSEHSVGPRNTGELFF.

This chain links TRBV9 with TRBJ1-4; D gene ambiguous. The V gene's germline CDR1 is SGDLS and CDR2 YYNGEE. Deletions cut 0 bases from V and 10 bases from J, with 16 bases between. The CDR3 runs 15 residues. In DNA, the CDR3 is TGTGCCAGCAGCGTAGCCGGGTTTAATGAGGGAAAACTGTTTTTT. As protein: CASSVAGFNEGKLFF. Full variable domain (missing parts from reference TRBV9 and TRBJ1-4): DSGVTQTPKHLITATGQRVTLRCSPRSGDLSVYWYQQSLDQGLQFLIQYYNGEERAKGNILERFSAQQFPDLHSELNLSSLELGDSALYFCASSVAGFNEGKLFFGSGTQLSVL.

In DNA, the CDR3 is TGCGCCAGCAGCGCCACCTCCTTAGGGACCCAATCTGGGGCCAACGTCCTGACTTTC. Protein product: CASSATSLGTQSGANVLTF. The V and J genes are TRBV5-1 and TRBJ2-6; the D call may be TRBD1 or TRBD2 (5 bases each). CDR3 length: 19 residues. Germline CDR1 is SGHRS and CDR2 is YFSETQ. Trimming removed 4 bases from V and 1 base from J, with 21 bases in between.

The V and J genes are TRBV6-2 or TRBV6-3 and TRBJ2-1; 10 bases fit TRBD2. The CDR3 extends over 15 amino acids. After removal of 6 bases from V and 4 bases from J, the junction contained 6 bases not matched to a gene. Germline V gives CDR1 MNHEY, CDR2 SVGEGT. The CDR3 nucleotides are TGTGCCAGCAGCCTCACTAGCGGGGATTACAATGAGCAGTTCTTC. This gives the protein CASSLTSGDYNEQFF.

This chain joins TRBV29-1 and TRBJ2-1, with 7 bases matching TRBD1. Germline V gene lookup returns CDR1 SQVTM and CDR2 ANQGSEA. V dropped 0 bases and J dropped 10; count of bases not matched to a gene: 3. The CDR3 consists of 12 residues. The CDR3 sequence is CSVEEPGQEQFF. The CDR3 bases are TGCAGCGTTGAAGAGCCGGGACAGGAGCAGTTCTTC.

This sequence joins TRBV6-5 and TRBJ1-6; D remains ambiguous. V was cut by 3 bases and J by 7 bases, with 7 bases left in between. The germline V gene encodes CDR1 MNHEY and CDR2 SVGAGI. The CDR3 runs 13 residues. CDR3: CASSYGENSPLHF. In DNA, the CDR3 is TGTGCCAGCAGTTATGGGGAAAATTCACCCCTCCACTTT.